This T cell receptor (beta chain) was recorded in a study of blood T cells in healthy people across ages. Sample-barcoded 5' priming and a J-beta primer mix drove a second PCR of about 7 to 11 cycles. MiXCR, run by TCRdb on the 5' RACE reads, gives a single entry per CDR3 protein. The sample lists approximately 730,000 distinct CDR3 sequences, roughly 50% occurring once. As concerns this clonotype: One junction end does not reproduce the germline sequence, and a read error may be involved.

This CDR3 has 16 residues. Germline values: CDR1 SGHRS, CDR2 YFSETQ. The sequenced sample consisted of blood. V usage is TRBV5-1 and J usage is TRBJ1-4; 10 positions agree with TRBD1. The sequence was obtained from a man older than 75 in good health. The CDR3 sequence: CASSLGQGGTNKKLFF. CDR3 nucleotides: TGCGCCAGCAGCTTAGGACAGGGGGGAACTAATAAAAAACTGTTTTTT.